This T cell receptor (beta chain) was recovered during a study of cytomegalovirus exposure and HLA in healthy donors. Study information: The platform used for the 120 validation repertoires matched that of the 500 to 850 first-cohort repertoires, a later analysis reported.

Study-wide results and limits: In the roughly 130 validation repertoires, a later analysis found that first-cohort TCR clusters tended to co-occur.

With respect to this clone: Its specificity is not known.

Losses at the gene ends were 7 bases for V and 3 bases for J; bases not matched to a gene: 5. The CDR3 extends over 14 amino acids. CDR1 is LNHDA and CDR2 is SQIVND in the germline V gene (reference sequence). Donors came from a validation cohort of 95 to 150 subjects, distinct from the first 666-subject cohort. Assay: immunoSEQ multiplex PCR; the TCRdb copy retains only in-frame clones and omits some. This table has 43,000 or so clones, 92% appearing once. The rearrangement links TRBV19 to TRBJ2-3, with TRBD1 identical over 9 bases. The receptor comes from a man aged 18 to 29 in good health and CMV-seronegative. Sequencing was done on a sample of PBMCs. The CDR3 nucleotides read TGTGCCAGTACTTCAGGACAGGGGACAGATACGCAGTATTTT. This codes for CASTSGQGTDTQYF.